A single sample gave rise to the 9 T cell receptor beta chains below, sequenced in a study of cytomegalovirus exposure and HLA in healthy donors. Primers included in the PCR were 60 Vbeta and 13 Jbeta primers. TCRdb's table, derived via immunoSEQ multiplex PCR, lists solely in-frame clones and lacks some. The sample lists under 120,000 clones; about 80% were seen once. Specimen: PBMCs. The receptors were gathered from a man aged 45-65 years in good health and CMV-seropositive.

V is TRBV6-5 and J is TRBJ2-3, with 7 bases aligning to TRBD2. Trimming at V came to 6 bases and at J to 1 base, leaving 7 bases not matched to a gene. This CDR3 region has 15 residues. Germline-derived CDR1 and CDR2 are MNHEY and SVGAGI. The DNA for the CDR3 is TGTGCCAGCAGCCGCGCCCTAGCGGGCACAGATACGCAGTATTTT. It codes for CASSRALAGTDTQYF.

The V gene is TRBV9, the J gene TRBJ2-5; 9 bases match TRBD1. The CDR3 length is 16 residues. V shed 0 bases and J 5 bases; nucleotides not matched to a gene: 8. Germline loops: CDR1 SGDLS, CDR2 YYNGEE. The DNA for the CDR3 is TGTGCCAGCAGCGTAGGGACAGGGGTTAGAGGGGAGACCCAGTACTTC. This gives the protein CASSVGTGVRGETQYF.

This chain uses TRBV6-5 with TRBJ1-1; TRBD1 is a possible D gene (6 bases). This CDR3 region has 14 residues. V dropped 8 bases and J dropped 3 bases, with 16 bases sitting between them. CDR1 MNHEY and CDR2 SVGAGI come from the germline V gene. The CDR3 protein is CASRPGRGDTEAFF. CDR3 in DNA: TGTGCCAGCCGACCGGGGAGGGGGGACACTGAAGCTTTCTTT.

The gene calls are TRBV2 and TRBJ2-7; no firm D call. CDR1 SNHLY and CDR2 FYNNEI come from the germline V gene. The CDR3 runs to 14 residues. The V gene lost 7 bases and the J gene lost 6 bases, with 19 bases spanning the gap. The CDR3 region has the DNA TGTGCCAGCATCTCGGTCATCACTACCTTCGAGCAGTACTTC. Protein sequence: CASISVITTFEQYF.

The J gene is TRBJ1-1, the V gene TRBV5-1, with D hard to call. This CDR3 is 14 amino acids long. The germline V gene encodes CDR1 SGHRS and CDR2 YFSETQ. V was cut by 0 bases and J by 1 base, with 7 bases left in between. The CDR3 is CASSLVSENTEAFF. In nucleotides, the CDR3 is TGCGCCAGCAGCTTGGTGTCAGAGAACACTGAAGCTTTCTTT.

J is TRBJ2-7 and V is TRBV7-8; no definite D call. The J call may be incorrect, as the DNA end agrees better with TRBJ2-4. The CDR3 spans 14 residues. Germline values: CDR1 SGHVS, CDR2 FQNEAQ. In nucleotides, the CDR3 is TGTGCCAGCAGCTTAGCGCACGTTGGGGACATTCAGTACTTC. As protein: CASSLAHVGDIQYF.

V usage is TRBV6-5 and J usage is TRBJ2-7, with 7 positions matching TRBD2. Trimming cost V 6 bases and J 0 bases; bases outside gene matches: 2. CDR3 size: 13 residues. Germline V CDR1 and CDR2: MNHEY, SVGAGI. As DNA, the CDR3 is TGTGCCAGCAGACGGGACTACTCCTACGAGCAGTACTTC. This encodes CASRRDYSYEQYF.

On this clone itself: This sample also contains other DNA sequences that code for the same CDR3. V usage is TRBV7-8 and J usage is TRBJ2-2; D perhaps matches TRBD1 (5 bases). CDR3 length equals 13 residues. Germline CDR1 is SGHVS and CDR2 is FQNEAQ. Trimming cost V 5 bases and J 6 bases, with 10 bases left between them. The CDR3 DNA is TGTGCCAGCAGCCCCCAGGGCCCCGGGGAGCTGTTTTTT. Translating gives CASSPQGPGELFF.

The CDR3 sequence is CASNTDRNSYEQYF. In DNA, the CDR3 is TGTGCCAGCAACACCGACAGGAACTCCTACGAGCAGTACTTC. The genes are TRBV7-9 and TRBJ2-7; a weak D match, TRBD1 (6 bases). This CDR3 comprises 14 residues. Germline values: CDR1 SEHNR, CDR2 FQNEAQ (reference sequence). The V end was cut by 7 bases, the J end by 0 bases, with 13 bases between.